Included here is one TCR beta chain sequence, with context. A few counts support this clonotype. Its antigen is not yet known. Base qualities were left out, and no much larger clone turns up one base away. The donors were roughly 39 Caucasian individuals from Russia, aged 6 to 90 years, who were systemically healthy. Each donor gave roughly 9 milliliters of peripheral blood, drawn into EDTA-treated Vacutainer tubes. Ficoll-Paque density-gradient centrifugation was used to isolate PBMCs, with at least 6 million obtained per sample. Trizol reagent was used to extract total RNA from the PBMCs, yielding at least 6 micrograms per sample. The percentages of naive CD45RAhigh/CD27high T cells were determined by flow cytometry on a PBMC aliquot from every donor. In the germline V gene, CDR1 corresponds to MGHRA and CDR2 to YSYEKL. V gives up 3 bases and J gives up 4 bases, and the segment between their germline ends measures 13 bases. The CDR3 runs 16 residues from the cysteine to the phenylalanine. The read is trimmed to its CDR3 DNA, 48 bases read in frame from base 1.

The library relied on 5' RACE. A second 7 to 11 cycle PCR used a sample-barcoded 5' primer and a J-beta primer mix. A template-switch 5' adaptor carrying 12 random nucleotides introduced a unique molecular identifier onto each TCR beta cDNA molecule. Each sample yielded at least 2.5 million CDR3-containing paired-end reads. First-strand cDNA was synthesized from all RNA with the Mint cDNA synthesis kit, primed by a TRBC-specific oligonucleotide. Following uracil-DNA glycosylase treatment, a first 18-cycle PCR with universal primers M1SS and BC2_uni_R was performed on all cDNA. The published analysis was carried out like this. Each sample was normalized by randomly selecting 1 million high-quality reads, each carrying a distinct molecular identifier. Reads sharing molecular identifiers were discarded rather than binned into consensus sequences. MiTCR, set to a Q25 quality threshold and the strictest error-elimination algorithm, was used for CDR3 identification, clonotype clustering and error correction. A nonparametric unseen species model with Euler transformation was used to estimate lower-bound total TCR beta diversity. TCRdb took the public reads, trimmed them with fastp at Q25, ran MiXCR for clone calling and kept in-frame beta chains. Rows with a matching CDR3 protein are joined into one entry that keeps the most common DNA and genes. TCRdb, rather than the study authors, made the V and J calls. The sample table lists 1.5 million to 2 million distinct CDR3 sequences, approximately 40% of them with a count of one. The leading ten clones occupy around 23% of the sample.

These data belong to a study of blood T cells in healthy people across ages (dated by TCRdb to the mid-2010s). Notes on the research overall: In model experiments, template switching captured roughly one uniquely barcoded TCR beta cDNA molecule for every two T cells. Using deep sequencing normalized with unique cDNA molecular identifiers, the study measured how TCR beta repertoire diversity changes with age. Donors were grouped into four age groups: young (average approximately 15 years), middle-aged (39), aged (around 66) and long-lived (approximately 81). Donors of different ages were randomly distributed across sequencing lanes to avoid experimental bias. Using the same blood draw, the study looked at two additional independent replicas of 1 million unique cDNA reads for two donors, one aged 18 to 30 and the other aged 80 or older. What the authors observed across the whole study: Conclusive comparison of naive and antigen-experienced compartments was prevented by the profiling of bulk unsorted PBMCs. Estimates of total diversity based on one million sequenced T cells were considered lower bounds and underestimates. There was a strong correlation between observed TCR beta diversity and the percentage of naive T cells measured by flow cytometry. The CMV infection status of donors was not known, potentially confounding age-related changes in expanded clonotypes. The long-lived group showed more naive CD4+ T cells, fewer expanded clones and increased TCR diversity than the aged group, suggesting age selection. As age increased, observed TCR beta diversity per million T cells dropped in a roughly linear way, and a significant reduction was already evident by age 40.

Sequenced sample: blood. This receptor was obtained from a human donor in good health. The V gene is TRBV4-1 and the J gene is TRBJ2-6; no D gene can be assigned with confidence. This receptor has the CDR3 CASSHSGFGGANVLTF. The nucleotide sequence reads TGCGCCAGCAGCCACTCCGGCTTTGGGGGGGCCAACGTCCTGACTTTC.